Below, 2 T cell receptor beta chains from the same sample are listed, as sequenced in a study of post-analysis software for immune sequencing data. Study-level results: Roughly 5 TRBV segments, including TRBV5-6, TRBV5-1 and TRBV20-1, were more frequent in patients than controls.

Tagging with unique molecular identifiers was a feature of the TCR beta cDNA libraries. TCRdb redid the calling of the PCR reads with MiXCR, one entry per CDR3 protein. The table records hundreds of thousands of distinct CDR3 sequences, 45% of them present only once. No cognate antigen is known for these TCRs. Input material: blood. These receptors all come from a girl aged 10 to 17 with multiple sclerosis.

To note about this clonotype: Its ends do not fully match the called genes, so a read error is possible. In DNA, the CDR3 is TGCAGTGCTAGGAGACGGATTAATAGCAATCGGCCCCAGCATTTT. The encoded protein is CSARRRINSNRPQHF. The chain has TRBV20-1 and TRBJ1-5; D not certain. The CDR3 runs 15 residues. Germline-derived CDR1 and CDR2 are DFQATT and SNEGSKA (reference sequence).

This clonotype was detected once. V is TRBV4-3 and J is TRBJ2-1, with D perhaps matching TRBD1 (5 bases). Germline assignment: CDR1 LGHNA and CDR2 YSLEER. V lost 0 bases and J 6 bases, leaving 18 bases between the germline ends. CDR3 size: 17 residues. In DNA, the CDR3 is TGCGCCAGCAGCCAAGATAATGGCCGCAGGGTCCCCAATGAGCAGTTCTTC. It specifies CASSQDNGRRVPNEQFF.